This T cell receptor beta chain was retrieved from a study of T cells after posttransplantation cyclophosphamide. Whole-study findings and limits: Blood and skin or GI T cell repertoires showed limited TRB overlap. Donor-recipient repertoire similarity was low at 1-2 months, rising over year one.

This clone was counted a few times. Its cognate antigen is unknown. Produced via immunoSEQ multiplex PCR; TCRdb's table is partial and in-frame only. The sample holds tens of thousands of clones, and no clone turns up only once. V shed 2 bases and J 6 bases; nucleotides not matched to a gene: 3. The CDR3 length is 14 residues. Germline V CDR1 and CDR2: MGHDK, SYGVNS. V gene TRBV25-1 combines with J gene TRBJ1-4; 7 nucleotides align to TRBD1. The sample consisted of PBMCs. The receptor was derived from a man in his forties in good health, CMV-negative, and a related stem cell transplant donor. CDR3 DNA: TGTGCCAGCAGTGAAAACAGGGGATATGAAAAACTGTTTTTT. This sequence encodes CASSENRGYEKLFF.